This is a list of T cell receptor beta chains from one sample in a study of blood T cell repertoires in COVID-19. Using immunoSEQ multiplex PCR, the repertoire was profiled, and TCRdb retains in-frame clones only, with some absent. The data hold some 150,000 clones, with roughly 90% observed a single time. What was sequenced was peripheral blood. Every receptor here comes from a man in his 60s with acute or convalescent COVID-19. The CDR3 runs from the conserved cysteine through the conserved F or W. D genes are given only for firm matches. The size entry is marked missing in some rows and otherwise reads once, few, many or a size class.

TRBV7-9	TRBJ1-6	.	.	CASRPLGAEVSPLHF	TGTGCCAGCAGACCATTGGGGGCGGAGGTGTCACCCCTCCACTTT
TRBV7-6	TRBJ2-1	.	TRBD2	CASSLARVSGLAGGPYNEQFF	TGTGCCAGCAGCTTAGCGAGAGTAAGCGGACTAGCGGGGGGGCCCTACAATGAGCAGTTCTTC
TRBV6-4	TRBJ1-6	.	.	CASSEGDSSPLHF	TGTGCCAGCAGTGAAGGGGATAGTTCACCCCTCCACTTT
TRBV2	TRBJ1-5	.	TRBD1	CASSHQGAYQPQHF	TGTGCCAGCAGCCACCAGGGGGCATATCAGCCCCAGCATTTT
TRBV19	TRBJ1-4	.	TRBD1	CASTDRINEKLFF	TGTGCCAGTACGGACAGGATTAATGAAAAACTGTTTTTT
TRBV19	TRBJ1-2	few	TRBD1	CASSVGGQVTNYGYTF	TGTGCCAGTAGTGTAGGGGGACAGGTTACTAACTATGGCTACACCTTC
TRBV7-2	TRBJ1-3	once	TRBD1	CASSLTGTGGNTIYF	TGTGCCAGCAGCTTAACCGGGACAGGGGGAAACACCATATATTTT
TRBV5-1	TRBJ2-7	.	.	CASSLAQGNYEQYF	TGCGCCAGCAGCTTGGCCCAGGGCAACTACGAGCAGTACTTC
TRBV2	TRBJ2-3	.	TRBD2	CASSPSGVRDTQYF	TGTGCCAGCAGTCCTAGCGGGGTGCGAGATACGCAGTATTTT
TRBV5-5	TRBJ1-6	.	.	CASSLASRNADSPLHF	TGTGCCAGCAGCTTGGCGAGCAGGAATGCTGATTCACCCCTCCACTTT